This T cell receptor beta chain stems from a study of cytomegalovirus exposure and HLA in healthy donors. General study results and limits: According to the study, roughly 180 TCR beta chains were cytomegalovirus-associated.

On this clone itself: Its antigen is not identified.

The length of the CDR3 is 15 residues. V lost 4 bases and J lost 1, with 13 bases in between. CDR1 and CDR2 from the germline V gene are SEHNR and FQNEAQ (reference sequence). With 60 Vbeta and 13 Jbeta primers, the PCR was carried out. Clones were read by immunoSEQ multiplex PCR, and TCRdb kept only the in-frame ones, dropping some. The table lists over 100,000 clones, roughly four fifths of them singletons. V gene TRBV7-9 combines with J gene TRBJ1-1, with D possibly TRBD1 on 5 matching bases. Sequencing was done on a sample of PBMCs. This receptor was identified in a man aged 30 to 45 in good health and CMV-seropositive. CDR3 sequence (DNA): TGTGCCAGCAGCTACCCAGACAGAGCGAACACTGAAGCTTTCTTT. It codes for CASSYPDRANTEAFF.